Presented here are 22 T cell receptor beta chains from one specimen sequenced in a study of cytomegalovirus exposure and HLA in healthy donors. The data were produced by immunoSEQ multiplex PCR, yet TCRdb's version contains in-frame clones alone and is incomplete. Here the sample spans about 280,000 clones, approximately 88% being singletons. The sample was PBMCs. The receptors here all came from a woman between 18 and 30 years old in good health and CMV-seronegative.

The chain employs TRBV18 and TRBJ2-7; TRBD1 agrees at 8 bases. Losses at the gene ends were 3 bases for V and 3 bases for J; bases not matched to a gene: 7. Germline lookup yields CDR1 KGHSH and CDR2 LQKENI. The CDR3 loop spans 15 amino acids. CDR3 coding DNA: TGTGCCAGCTCACCTCAACAGGGGGTACACTACGAGCAGTACTTC. Protein product: CASSPQQGVHYEQYF.

V and J are TRBV18 and TRBJ2-3; no clear D gene. The ends were cut back, 3 bases at V and 2 bases at J, with 6 bases in the middle. The CDR3 is 13 amino acids. CDR1 and CDR2 (germline): KGHSH, LQKENI. CDR3: CASSPPVTDTQYF. Here the CDR3 DNA reads TGTGCCAGCTCACCGCCGGTCACAGATACGCAGTATTTT. Based on the CDR3 plus reference TRBV18 and TRBJ2-3, the full variable domain is NAGVMQNPRHLVRRRGQEARLRCSPMKGHSHVYWYRQLPEEGLKFMVYLQKENIIDESGMPKERFSAEFPKEGPSILRIQQVVRGDSAAYFCASSPPVTDTQYFGPGTRLTVL.

This chain connects TRBV4-3 to TRBJ2-7; a weak D match, TRBD2 (6 bases). Trimming pared 0 bases from V and 0 bases from J, leaving 12 bases between. This CDR3 region has 16 residues. Looked up from germline, CDR1 is LGHNA and CDR2 is YSLEER. The CDR3: CASSQEFGSGSYEQYF. CDR3 in DNA: TGCGCCAGCAGCCAAGAGTTCGGGAGCGGCTCCTACGAGCAGTACTTC.

CDR3 residues: CASSITSGNSYNEQFF. In DNA form, the CDR3 reads TGTGCCAGCAGTATAACTAGCGGAAACTCCTACAATGAGCAGTTCTTC. V gene TRBV27 combines with J gene TRBJ2-1, with 8 bases identical to TRBD2. The trim removed 5 bases at V and 0 bases at J, leaving 6 bases unmatched. The CDR3 is 16 amino acids. From germline, CDR1 is MNHEY and CDR2 SMNVEV (reference sequence).

The chain carries TRBV10-2 and TRBJ2-1; D perhaps matches TRBD2 (5 bases). The CDR3 loop spans 16 amino acids. Germline V CDR1 and CDR2: WSHSY, SAAADI. V was trimmed by 5 bases and J by 1 base, leaving 15 bases between them. Written as DNA, the CDR3 is TGCGCCAGCAGTAACCCAACGAGGGTTTCCTACAATGAGCAGTTCTTC. As protein: CASSNPTRVSYNEQFF.

The rearrangement links TRBV11-3 to TRBJ2-1; D unresolved. The V gene's germline CDR1 is SGHNT and CDR2 YENEEA. V lost 5 bases and J 7 bases, leaving 12 bases between the germline ends. CDR3 length: 13 residues. The CDR3 DNA is TGTGCCAGCAGCCCCCAGGATATTAATGAGCAGTTCTTC. This codes for CASSPQDINEQFF.

The chain has TRBV6-5 and TRBJ2-1; tentatively, D is TRBD1 (6 bases). CDR1 and CDR2 from the germline V gene are MNHEY and SVGAGI. This CDR3 region has 16 residues. Trimming stripped 1 base from V and 6 bases from J, with 16 bases between. The CDR3 DNA sequence: TGTGCCAGCAGTTACTTACAGGGCTTGTCACGCAATGAGCAGTTCTTC. Its translation is CASSYLQGLSRNEQFF.

The genes are TRBV6-4 and TRBJ2-2; a weak D match, TRBD2 (5 bases). The CDR3 totals 14 residues. Germline CDR1 and CDR2: MRHNA and SNTAGT. The V gene lost 6 bases and the J gene lost 1 base, with 9 bases spanning the gap. The CDR3 DNA follows: TGTGCCAGCAGCGGGAAGATGAACACCGGGGAGCTGTTTTTT. Its protein is CASSGKMNTGELFF.

This chain uses TRBV4-2 with TRBJ2-1; 11 bases map to TRBD2. The CDR3 is 17 amino acids. V lost 3 bases and J lost 5; bases outside the gene matches: 9. CDR1 is LGHNA, CDR2 YNFKEQ, per germline. The chain's CDR3 is CASSHGIAGGGNNEQFF. CDR3 coding DNA: TGTGCCAGCAGCCATGGAATAGCGGGAGGGGGAAACAATGAGCAGTTCTTC.

V gene TRBV7-2 combines with J gene TRBJ2-7, with TRBD1 matching over 9 bases. This CDR3 has 16 amino acids. J was trimmed by 3 bases and V by 5 bases; bases with no gene match: 11. Per germline, CDR1 SGHTA and CDR2 FQGNSA. The CDR3 DNA reads as TGTGCCAGCAGCCCCATGACGGGACAGGGACACTACGAGCAGTACTTC. Protein product: CASSPMTGQGHYEQYF.

This clone was counted at least ten times. The chain is built from TRBV6-6 and TRBJ1-6; D may be TRBD1 (5 bases). The CDR3 totals 11 residues. Per the germline V gene, CDR1 is MNHNY and CDR2 is SVGAGI (reference sequence). The V end was cut by 6 bases, the J end by 8 bases, with 5 bases between. CDR3 amino acids: CASRQDSPLHF. The CDR3 DNA reads as TGTGCCAGCAGACAGGATTCACCCCTCCACTTT.

In regard to this clone: The junction differs from germline at one of its ends, possibly a read error. This chain connects TRBV4-1 to TRBJ2-1, with D possibly being TRBD2 (6 bases). This CDR3 has 14 residues. The germline gives CDR1 MGHRA, CDR2 YSYEKL. The CDR3 DNA follows: TGCGCCAGCAGCGTCCGGGACTCCAACAATGAGCAGTTCTTC. It specifies CASSVRDSNNEQFF.

The chain couples TRBV11-2 to TRBJ2-5, with D possibly matching TRBD2 (6 bases). Germline values: CDR1 SGHAT, CDR2 FQNNGV. The CDR3 is 15 residues long. V was clipped by 5 bases and J by 1 base, with 14 bases between them. CDR3 nucleotides: TGTGCCAGCAGCCGGGAACTAGCACGCCAAGAGACCCAGTACTTC. Amino acids: CASSRELARQETQYF.

This chain joins TRBV7-2 and TRBJ1-1; no clear D gene. Germline-derived CDR1 and CDR2 are SGHTA and FQGNSA. The CDR3 is made up of 13 amino acids. V was pared by 1 base and J by 5 bases, with 8 bases between. CDR3 sequence: CASSLGRKTEAFF. In DNA form, the CDR3 reads TGTGCCAGCAGCTTAGGCAGGAAGACTGAAGCTTTCTTT.

This rearrangement joins TRBV27 to TRBJ2-2, with a weak D call TRBD2 (5 bases). The CDR3 totals 15 residues. V was clipped by 1 base and J by 4 bases, with 10 bases between them. CDR1 MNHEY and CDR2 SMNVEV come from the germline V gene (reference sequence). Here the CDR3 reads CASSLYPGLTGELFF. In DNA, the CDR3 is TGTGCCAGCAGTTTATACCCCGGACTCACCGGGGAGCTGTTTTTT.

This chain uses TRBV30 with TRBJ2-1, with 14 bases matching TRBD2. The CDR3 sequence is 16 residues long. Trimming took 1 base from V and 7 from J; bases not matched to a gene: 6. Germline CDR1 GTSNPN, CDR2 SVGIG (reference sequence). The CDR3 region has the DNA TGTGCCTGGAGTGGGACTAGCGGGAGGTACATAAATGAGCAGTTCTTC. Its translation: CAWSGTSGRYINEQFF.

The J gene is TRBJ2-7, the V gene TRBV21-1; TRBD1, as called in the table, went unchecked against the DNA. TRBV21-1 is listed as a pseudogene. The CDR3 is made up of 16 amino acids. In DNA, the CDR3 is TGTGCCAGCAGCAAAGGGATAGGGGATGGCTCCTACGAGCAGTACTTC. Residues: CASSKGIGDGSYEQYF.

The chain is built from TRBV30 and TRBJ2-4; TRBD2 matches at 13 bases. The CDR3 runs to 18 residues. Germline V gene data show CDR1 as GTSNPN and CDR2 as SVGIG (reference sequence). V lost 3 bases and J lost 0; bases outside the gene matches: 8. The CDR3 loop is CAWSPGTSGTLAKNIQYF. The CDR3 nucleotides read TGTGCCTGGAGCCCCGGGACTAGCGGGACACTAGCCAAAAACATTCAGTACTTC.

The chain joins TRBV5-1 to TRBJ2-7; 7 bases are a match to TRBD2. CDR3 length equals 18 residues. The V gene's germline CDR1 is SGHRS and CDR2 YFSETQ. With 2 bases clipped from V and 5 bases from J, the junction kept 19 bases outside the gene matches. CDR3 sequence (DNA): TGCGCCAGCAGCTTCTTTCCGAGAGGGCCCAGCGGGGCGGACGAGCAGTACTTC. Translating gives CASSFFPRGPSGADEQYF.

V gene TRBV29-1 combines with J gene TRBJ1-2, with 10 bases matching TRBD1. From germline, CDR1 is SQVTM and CDR2 ANQGSEA. The CDR3 length is 13 residues. The J segment lost 2 bases and the V segment lost 7 bases, leaving 4 bases of the junction unmatched. The CDR3 DNA follows: TGCAGCGCGGACAGGGGGATAAACTATGGCTACACCTTC. It translates to CSADRGINYGYTF.

This chain uses TRBV30 with TRBJ2-1, with TRBD2 as a possible D gene (5 bases). Germline values: CDR1 GTSNPN, CDR2 SVGIG (reference sequence). The CDR3 is 12 residues long. V lost 8 bases and J 4 bases, leaving 12 bases between the germline ends. The CDR3 here is CAGRTSYNEQFF. CDR3 coding DNA: TGTGCCGGCCGGACTTCTTACAATGAGCAGTTCTTC.

J is TRBJ2-3 and V is TRBV6-1; 8 nucleotides align to TRBD2. From germline, CDR1 is MNHNS and CDR2 SASEGT. The CDR3 is 15 residues long. V shed 3 bases and J 2 bases; nucleotides not matched to a gene: 4. The CDR3 sequence is CASSDLAGNTDTQYF. In nucleotides, the CDR3 is TGTGCCAGCAGTGATCTAGCGGGCAACACAGATACGCAGTATTTT.